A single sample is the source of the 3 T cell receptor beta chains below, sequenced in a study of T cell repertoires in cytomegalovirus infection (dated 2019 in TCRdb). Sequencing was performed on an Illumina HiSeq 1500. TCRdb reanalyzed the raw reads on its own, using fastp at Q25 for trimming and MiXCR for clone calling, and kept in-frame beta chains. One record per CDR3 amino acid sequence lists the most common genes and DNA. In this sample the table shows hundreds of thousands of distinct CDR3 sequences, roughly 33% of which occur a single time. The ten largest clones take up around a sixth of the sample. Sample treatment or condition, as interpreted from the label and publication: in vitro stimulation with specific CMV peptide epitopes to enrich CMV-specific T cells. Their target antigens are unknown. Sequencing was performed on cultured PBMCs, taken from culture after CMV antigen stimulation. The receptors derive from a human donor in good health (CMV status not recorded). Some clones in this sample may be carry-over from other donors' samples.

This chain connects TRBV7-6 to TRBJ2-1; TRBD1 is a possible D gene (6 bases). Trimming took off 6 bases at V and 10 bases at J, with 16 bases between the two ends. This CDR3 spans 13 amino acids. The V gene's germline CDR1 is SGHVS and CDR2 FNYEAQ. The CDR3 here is CASSSSQGLEQFF. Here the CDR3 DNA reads TGTGCCAGCAGTTCAAGCCAGGGGTTGGAGCAGTTCTTC.

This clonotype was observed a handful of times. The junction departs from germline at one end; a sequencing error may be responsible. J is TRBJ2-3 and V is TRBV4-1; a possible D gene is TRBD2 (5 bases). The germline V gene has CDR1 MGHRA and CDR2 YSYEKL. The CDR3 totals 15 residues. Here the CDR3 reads CASSQDPGSADTQYF. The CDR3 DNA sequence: TGTGCCAGCAGCCAAGATCCTGGGAGCGCAGATACGCAGTATTTT.

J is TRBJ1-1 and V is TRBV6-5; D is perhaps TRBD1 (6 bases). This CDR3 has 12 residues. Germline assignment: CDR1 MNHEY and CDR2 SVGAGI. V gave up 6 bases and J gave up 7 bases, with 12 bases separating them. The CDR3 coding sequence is TGTGCCAGCAGCCGTGGACAGTATGAAGCTTTCTTT. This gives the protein CASSRGQYEAFF.